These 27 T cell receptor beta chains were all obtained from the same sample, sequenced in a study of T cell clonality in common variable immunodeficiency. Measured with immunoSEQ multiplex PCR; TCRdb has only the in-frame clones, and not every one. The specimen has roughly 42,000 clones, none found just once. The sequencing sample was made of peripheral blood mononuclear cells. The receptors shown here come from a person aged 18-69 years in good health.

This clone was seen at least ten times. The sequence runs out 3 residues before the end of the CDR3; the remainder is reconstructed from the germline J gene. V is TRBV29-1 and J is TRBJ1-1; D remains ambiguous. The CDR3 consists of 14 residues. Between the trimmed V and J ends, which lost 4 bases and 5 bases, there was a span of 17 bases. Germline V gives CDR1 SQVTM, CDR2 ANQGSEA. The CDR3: CSVVGGFLRTEAFF. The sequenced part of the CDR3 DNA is TGCAGCGTTGTTGGAGGGTTTCTCCGAACTGAA.

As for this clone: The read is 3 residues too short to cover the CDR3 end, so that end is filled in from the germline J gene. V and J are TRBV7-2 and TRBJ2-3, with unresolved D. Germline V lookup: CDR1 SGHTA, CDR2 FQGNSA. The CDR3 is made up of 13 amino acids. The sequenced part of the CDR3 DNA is TGTGCCAGCAGCCTACCCTCAGGTGGCGCG. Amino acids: CASSLPSGGA. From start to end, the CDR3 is CASSLPSGGAQYF. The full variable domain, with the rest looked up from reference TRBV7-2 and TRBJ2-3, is GAGVSQSPSNKVTEKGKDVELRCDPISGHTALYWYRQSLGQGLEFLIYFQGNSAPDKSGLPSDRFSAERTGGSVSTLTIQRTQQEDSAVYLCASSLPSGGAQYFGPGTRLTVL.

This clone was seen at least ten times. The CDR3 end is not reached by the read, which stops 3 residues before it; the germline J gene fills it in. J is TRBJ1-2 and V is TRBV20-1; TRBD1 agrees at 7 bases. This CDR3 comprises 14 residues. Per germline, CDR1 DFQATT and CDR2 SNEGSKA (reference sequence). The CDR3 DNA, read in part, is TGCAGTGCTAGAGAGGACAGGTCCGAATTGGGC. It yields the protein CSAREDRSELG. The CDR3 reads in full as CSAREDRSELGYTF.

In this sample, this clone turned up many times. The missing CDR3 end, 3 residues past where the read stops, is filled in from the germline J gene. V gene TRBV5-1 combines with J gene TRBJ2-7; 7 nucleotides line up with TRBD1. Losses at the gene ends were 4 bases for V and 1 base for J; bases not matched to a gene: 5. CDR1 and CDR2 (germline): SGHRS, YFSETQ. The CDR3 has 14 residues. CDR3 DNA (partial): TGCGCCAGCAGCGAACAGGGGTCATCCTACGAG. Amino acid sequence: CASSEQGSSYE. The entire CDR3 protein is CASSEQGSSYEQYF.

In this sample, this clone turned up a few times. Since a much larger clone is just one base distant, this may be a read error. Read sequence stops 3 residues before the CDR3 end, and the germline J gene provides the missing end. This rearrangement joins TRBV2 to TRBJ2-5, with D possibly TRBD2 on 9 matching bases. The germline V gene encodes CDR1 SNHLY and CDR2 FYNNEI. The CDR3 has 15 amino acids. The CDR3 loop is CASSRQGTSTDTQYF. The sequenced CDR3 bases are TGTGCCAGCAGTAGACAGGGGACTAGCACAGATACC.

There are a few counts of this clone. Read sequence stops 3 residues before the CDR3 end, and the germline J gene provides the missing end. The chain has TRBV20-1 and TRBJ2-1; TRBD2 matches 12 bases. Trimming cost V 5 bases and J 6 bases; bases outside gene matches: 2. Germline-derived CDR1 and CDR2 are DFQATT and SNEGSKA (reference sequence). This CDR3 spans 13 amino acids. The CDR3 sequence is CSAETSGSNEQFF. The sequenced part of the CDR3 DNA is TGCAGTGCTGAGACTAGCGGGAGCAATGAG.

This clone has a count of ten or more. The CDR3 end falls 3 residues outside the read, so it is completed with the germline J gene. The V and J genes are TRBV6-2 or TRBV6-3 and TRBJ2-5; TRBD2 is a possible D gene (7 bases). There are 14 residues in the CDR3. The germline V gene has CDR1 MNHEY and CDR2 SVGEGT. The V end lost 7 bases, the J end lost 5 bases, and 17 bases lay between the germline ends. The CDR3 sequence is CASTQRRGGETQYF. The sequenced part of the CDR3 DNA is TGTGCCAGCACCCAGAGGAGGGGGGGGGAGACC.

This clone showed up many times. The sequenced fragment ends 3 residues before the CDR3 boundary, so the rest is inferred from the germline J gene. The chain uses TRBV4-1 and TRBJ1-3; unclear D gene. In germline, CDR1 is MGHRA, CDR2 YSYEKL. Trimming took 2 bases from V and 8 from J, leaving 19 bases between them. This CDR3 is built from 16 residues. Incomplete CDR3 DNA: TGCGCCAGCAGCCAATCCCCGGTCGCGGGTACGGACACC. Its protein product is CASSQSPVAGTDT. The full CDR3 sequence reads CASSQSPVAGTDTIYF.

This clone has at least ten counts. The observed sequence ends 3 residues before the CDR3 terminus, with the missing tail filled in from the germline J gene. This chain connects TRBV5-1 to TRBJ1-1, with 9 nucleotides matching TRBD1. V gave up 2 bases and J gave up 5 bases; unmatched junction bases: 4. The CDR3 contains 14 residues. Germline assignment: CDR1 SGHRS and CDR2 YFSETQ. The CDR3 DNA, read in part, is TGCGCCAGCAGCTTTTGGGACAGGGATACTGAA. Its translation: CASSFWDRDTE. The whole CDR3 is CASSFWDRDTEAFF.

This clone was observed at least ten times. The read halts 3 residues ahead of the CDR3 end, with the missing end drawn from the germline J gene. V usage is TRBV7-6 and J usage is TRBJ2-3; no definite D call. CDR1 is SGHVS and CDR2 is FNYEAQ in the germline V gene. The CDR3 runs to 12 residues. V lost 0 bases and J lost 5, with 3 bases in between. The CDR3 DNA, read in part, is TGTGCCAGCAGCTTAGCCCGAGATACG. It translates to CASSLARDT. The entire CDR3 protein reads CASSLARDTQYF.

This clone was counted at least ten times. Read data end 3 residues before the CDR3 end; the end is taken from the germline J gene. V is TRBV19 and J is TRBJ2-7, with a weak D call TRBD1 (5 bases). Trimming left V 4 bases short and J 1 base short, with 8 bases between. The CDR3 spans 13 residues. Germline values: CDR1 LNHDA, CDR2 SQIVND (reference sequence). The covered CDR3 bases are TGTGCCAGTAGTACCACAGGATCCTACGAG. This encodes CASSTTGSYE. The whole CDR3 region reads CASSTTGSYEQYF.

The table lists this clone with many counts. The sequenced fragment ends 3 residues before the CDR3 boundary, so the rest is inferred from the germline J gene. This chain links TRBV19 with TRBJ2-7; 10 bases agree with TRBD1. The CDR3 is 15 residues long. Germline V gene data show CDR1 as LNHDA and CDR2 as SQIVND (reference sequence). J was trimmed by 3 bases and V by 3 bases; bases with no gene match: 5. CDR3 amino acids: CASSIGDRGLYEQYF. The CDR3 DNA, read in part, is TGTGCCAGTAGTATTGGGGACAGGGGACTCTACGAG. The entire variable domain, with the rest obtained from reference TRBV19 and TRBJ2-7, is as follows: DGGITQSPKYLFRKEGQNVTLSCEQNLNHDAMYWYRQDPGQGLRLIYYSQIVNDFQKGDIAEGYSVSREKKESFPLTVTSAQKNPTAFYLCASSIGDRGLYEQYFGPGTRLTVT.

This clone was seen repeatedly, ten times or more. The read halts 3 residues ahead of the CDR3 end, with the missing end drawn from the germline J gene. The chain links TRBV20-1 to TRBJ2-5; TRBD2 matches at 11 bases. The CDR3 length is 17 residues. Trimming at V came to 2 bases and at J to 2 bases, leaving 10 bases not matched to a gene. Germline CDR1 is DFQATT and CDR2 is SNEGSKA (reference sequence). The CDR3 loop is CSARNKGTSGFQETQYF. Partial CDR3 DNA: TGCAGTGCTAGAAATAAAGGGACTAGCGGTTTTCAAGAGACC.

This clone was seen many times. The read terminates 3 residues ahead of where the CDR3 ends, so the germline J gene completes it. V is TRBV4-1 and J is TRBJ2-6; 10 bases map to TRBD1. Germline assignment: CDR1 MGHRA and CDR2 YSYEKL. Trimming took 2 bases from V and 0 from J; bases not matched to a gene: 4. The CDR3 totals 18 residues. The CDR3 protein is CASSQWTGGNSGANVLTF. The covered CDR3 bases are TGCGCCAGCAGCCAATGGACAGGGGGAAACTCTGGGGCCAACGTC.

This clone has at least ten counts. The CDR3 sequence is CASSPGGVSYEQYF. CDR3 DNA, as far as it was read: TGTGCCAGTAGTCCCGGCGGGGTATCCTACGAG. The chain couples TRBV19 to TRBJ2-7; tentative D call: TRBD2 (6 bases). The missing CDR3 end, 3 residues past where the read stops, is filled in from the germline J gene. The V and J ends lost 5 bases and 1 base respectively, with 12 bases between them. There are 14 residues in the CDR3. The V gene's germline CDR1 is LNHDA and CDR2 SQIVND (reference sequence).

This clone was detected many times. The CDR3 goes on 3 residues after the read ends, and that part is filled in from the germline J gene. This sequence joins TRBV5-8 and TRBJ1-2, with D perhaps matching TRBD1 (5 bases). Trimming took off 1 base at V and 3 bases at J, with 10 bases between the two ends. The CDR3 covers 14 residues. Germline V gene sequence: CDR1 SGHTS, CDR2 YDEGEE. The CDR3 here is CASSLRGGDYGYTF. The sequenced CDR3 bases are TGTGCCAGCAGCTTGCGGGGGGGAGACTATGGC.

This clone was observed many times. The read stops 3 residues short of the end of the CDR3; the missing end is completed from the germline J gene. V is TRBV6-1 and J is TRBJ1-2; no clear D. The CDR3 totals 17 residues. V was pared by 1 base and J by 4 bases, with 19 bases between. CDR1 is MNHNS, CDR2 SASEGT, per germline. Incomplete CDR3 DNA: TGTGCCAGCAGTGAAGGAATATGGTCACGGTTGGTCTATGGC. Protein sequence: CASSEGIWSRLVYG. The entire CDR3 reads CASSEGIWSRLVYGYTF.

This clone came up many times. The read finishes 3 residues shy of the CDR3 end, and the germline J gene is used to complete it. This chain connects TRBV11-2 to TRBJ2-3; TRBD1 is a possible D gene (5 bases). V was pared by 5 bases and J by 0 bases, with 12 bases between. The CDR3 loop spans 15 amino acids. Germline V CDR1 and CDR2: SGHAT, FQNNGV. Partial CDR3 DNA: TGTGCCAGCAGCCGAGCAGGGTTGAGCACAGATACG. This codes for CASSRAGLSTDT. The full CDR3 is CASSRAGLSTDTQYF.

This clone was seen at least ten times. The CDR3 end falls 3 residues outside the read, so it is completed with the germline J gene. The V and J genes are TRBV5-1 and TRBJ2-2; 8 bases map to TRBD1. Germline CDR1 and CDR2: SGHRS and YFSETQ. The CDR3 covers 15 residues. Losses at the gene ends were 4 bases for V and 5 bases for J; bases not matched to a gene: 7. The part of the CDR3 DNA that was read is TGCGCCAGCAGCCTCACCACAGGGGGGACCGGGGAG. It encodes CASSLTTGGTGE. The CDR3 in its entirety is CASSLTTGGTGELFF.

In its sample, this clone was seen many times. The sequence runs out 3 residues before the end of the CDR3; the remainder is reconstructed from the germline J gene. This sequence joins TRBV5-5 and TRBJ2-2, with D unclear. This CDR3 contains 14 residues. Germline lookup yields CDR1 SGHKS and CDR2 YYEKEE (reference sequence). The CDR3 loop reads CASSLIATNEKLFF. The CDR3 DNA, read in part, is TGTGCCAGCAGCTTGATAGCAACTAATGAAAAG.

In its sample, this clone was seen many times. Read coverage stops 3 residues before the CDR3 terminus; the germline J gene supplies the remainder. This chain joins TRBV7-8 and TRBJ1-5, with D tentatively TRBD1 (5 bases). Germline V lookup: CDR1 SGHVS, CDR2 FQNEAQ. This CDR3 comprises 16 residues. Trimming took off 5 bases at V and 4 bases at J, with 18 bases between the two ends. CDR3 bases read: TGTGCCAGCAGCCCCCTGGTAGGGAGGGGAAATCAGCCC. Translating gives CASSPLVGRGNQP. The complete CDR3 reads CASSPLVGRGNQPQHF.

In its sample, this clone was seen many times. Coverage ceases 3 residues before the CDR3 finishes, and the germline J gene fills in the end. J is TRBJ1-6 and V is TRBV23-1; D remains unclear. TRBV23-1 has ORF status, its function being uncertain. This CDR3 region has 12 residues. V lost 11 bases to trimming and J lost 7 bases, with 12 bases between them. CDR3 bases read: TGCGCCTGCCCCACTTCGAATTCACCC. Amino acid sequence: CACPTSNSP. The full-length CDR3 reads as CACPTSNSPLHF.

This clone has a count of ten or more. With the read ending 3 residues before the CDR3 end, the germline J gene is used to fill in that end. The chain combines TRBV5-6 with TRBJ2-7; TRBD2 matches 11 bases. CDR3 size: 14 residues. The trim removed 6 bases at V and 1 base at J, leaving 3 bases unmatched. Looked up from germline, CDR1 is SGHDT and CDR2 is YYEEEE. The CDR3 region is CASNPSGGSYEQYF. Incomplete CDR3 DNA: TGTGCCAGCAACCCTAGCGGGGGGTCCTACGAG.

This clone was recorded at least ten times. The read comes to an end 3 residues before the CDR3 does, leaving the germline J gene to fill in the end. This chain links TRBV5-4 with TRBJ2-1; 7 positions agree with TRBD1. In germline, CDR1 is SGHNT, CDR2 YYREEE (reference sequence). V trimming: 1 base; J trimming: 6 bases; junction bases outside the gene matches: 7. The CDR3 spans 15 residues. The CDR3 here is CASSLKGQKINEQFF. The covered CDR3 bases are TGTGCCAGCAGCTTGAAGGGACAGAAAATCAATGAG.

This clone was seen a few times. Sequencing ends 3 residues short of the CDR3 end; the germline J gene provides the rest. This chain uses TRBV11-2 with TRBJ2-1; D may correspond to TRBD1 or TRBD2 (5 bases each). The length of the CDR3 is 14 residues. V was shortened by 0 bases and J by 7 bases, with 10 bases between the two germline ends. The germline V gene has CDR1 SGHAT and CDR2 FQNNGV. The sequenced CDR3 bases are TGTGCCAGCAGCTTAGACAGGGAGCGAAATGAG. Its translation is CASSLDRERNE. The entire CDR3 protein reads CASSLDRERNEQFF.

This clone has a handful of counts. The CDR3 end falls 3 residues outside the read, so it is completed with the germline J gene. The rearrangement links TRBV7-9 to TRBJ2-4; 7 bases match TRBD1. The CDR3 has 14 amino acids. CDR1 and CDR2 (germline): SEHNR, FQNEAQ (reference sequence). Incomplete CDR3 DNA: TGTGCCAGCAGCACCCGACAGGGATTGGATGGT. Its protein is CASSTRQGLDG. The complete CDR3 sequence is CASSTRQGLDGQYF.

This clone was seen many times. CDR3 loop: CASSLWTGTDTQYF. Partial CDR3 DNA: TGTGCCAGCAGCTTATGGACAGGCACAGATACG. The chain is built from TRBV5-4 and TRBJ2-3, with TRBD1 as a possible D gene (6 bases). From the germline J gene comes the end of the CDR3, since the read stops 3 residues before it. Germline assignment: CDR1 SGHNT and CDR2 YYREEE (reference sequence). The ends were cut back, 2 bases at V and 1 base at J, with 8 bases in the middle. The CDR3 has 14 amino acids.